This TCR beta chain stems from a study of control samples from healthy donors and cancer patients. Losses at the gene ends were 3 bases for V and 1 base for J; bases not matched to a gene: 4. The CDR3 covers 17 residues. Germline CDR1 LNHDA, CDR2 SQIVND (reference sequence). TCRdb's table, derived via immunoSEQ multiplex PCR, lists solely in-frame clones and lacks some. The table lists roughly 150,000 clones, about 90% of them singletons, with 0.55% to 0.7% in the top ten. The TCR was taken from a woman aged 30 to 39 in good health. Sequences were obtained from blood. This chain uses TRBV19 with TRBJ2-2, with 11 positions matching TRBD1. CDR3 region: CASSIGQGAGNTGELFF. Here the CDR3 DNA reads TGTGCCAGTAGTATCGGACAGGGGGCGGGGAACACCGGGGAGCTGTTTTTT.